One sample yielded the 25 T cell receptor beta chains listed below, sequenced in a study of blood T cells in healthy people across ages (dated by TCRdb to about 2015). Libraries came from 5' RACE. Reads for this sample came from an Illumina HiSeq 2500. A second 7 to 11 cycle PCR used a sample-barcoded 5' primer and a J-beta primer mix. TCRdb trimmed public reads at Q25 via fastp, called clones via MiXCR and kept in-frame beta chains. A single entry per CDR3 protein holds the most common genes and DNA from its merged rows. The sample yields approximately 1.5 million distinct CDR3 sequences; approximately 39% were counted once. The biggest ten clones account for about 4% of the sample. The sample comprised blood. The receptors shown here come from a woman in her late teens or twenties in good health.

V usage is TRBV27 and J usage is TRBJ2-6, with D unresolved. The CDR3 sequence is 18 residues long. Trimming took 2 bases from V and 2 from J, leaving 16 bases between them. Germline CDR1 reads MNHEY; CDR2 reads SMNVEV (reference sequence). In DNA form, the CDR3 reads TGTGCCAGCAGTTTAGCAGGAACATTACGGCCTGGGGCCAACGTCCTGACTTTC. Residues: CASSLAGTLRPGANVLTF.

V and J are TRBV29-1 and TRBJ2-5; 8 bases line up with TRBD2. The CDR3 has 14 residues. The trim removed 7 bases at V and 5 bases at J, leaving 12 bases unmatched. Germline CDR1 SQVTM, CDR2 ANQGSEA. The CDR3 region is CSARATSVLETQYF. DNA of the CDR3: TGCAGCGCCCGAGCGACTAGCGTATTGGAGACCCAGTACTTC.

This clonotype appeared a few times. CDR3 sequence: CASSVQGGLRNIQYF. CDR3 coding DNA: TGTGCCAGCAGTGTGCAGGGAGGATTGAGAAACATTCAGTACTTC. The rearrangement uses TRBV2 and TRBJ2-4; possibly TRBD2 for D (6 bases). CDR3 length: 15 residues. Trimming took 4 bases from V and 6 from J, leaving 16 bases between them. Germline lookup yields CDR1 SNHLY and CDR2 FYNNEI.

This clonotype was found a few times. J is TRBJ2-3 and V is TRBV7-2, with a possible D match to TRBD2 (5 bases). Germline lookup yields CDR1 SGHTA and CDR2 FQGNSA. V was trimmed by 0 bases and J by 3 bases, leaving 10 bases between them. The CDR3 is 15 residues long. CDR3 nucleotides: TGTGCCAGCAGCTTAGCGGGAGCGGCTACAGATACGCAGTATTTT. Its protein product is CASSLAGAATDTQYF.

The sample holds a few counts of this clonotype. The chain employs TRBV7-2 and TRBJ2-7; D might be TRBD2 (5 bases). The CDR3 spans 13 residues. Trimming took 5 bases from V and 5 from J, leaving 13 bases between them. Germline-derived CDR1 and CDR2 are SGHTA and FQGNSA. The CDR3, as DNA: TGTGCCAGCAGCCCACAGCGGTTACACGAGCAGTACTTC. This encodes CASSPQRLHEQYF. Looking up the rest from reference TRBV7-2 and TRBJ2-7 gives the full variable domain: GAGVSQSPSNKVTEKGKDVELRCDPISGHTALYWYRQSLGQGLEFLIYFQGNSAPDKSGLPSDRFSAERTGGSVSTLTIQRTQQEDSAVYLCASSPQRLHEQYFGPGTRLTVT.

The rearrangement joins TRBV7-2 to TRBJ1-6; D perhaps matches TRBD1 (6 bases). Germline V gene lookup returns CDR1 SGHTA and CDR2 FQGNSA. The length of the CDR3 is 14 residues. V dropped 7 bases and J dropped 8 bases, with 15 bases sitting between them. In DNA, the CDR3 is TGTGCCAGCAATCCCGCACAGGGATATTCACCCCTCCACTTT. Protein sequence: CASNPAQGYSPLHF.

The CDR3 reads CSATRPTSYNEQYF. CDR3 coding DNA: TGCAGTGCTACACGCCCAACTAGCTACAATGAGCAGTACTTC. The chain recombines TRBV20-1 with TRBJ2-1; D perhaps matches TRBD2 (6 bases). The better agreement between TRBJ2-7 and the DNA end casts doubt on the J call. This CDR3 has 14 amino acids. CDR1 is DFQATT, CDR2 SNEGSKA, per germline (reference sequence).

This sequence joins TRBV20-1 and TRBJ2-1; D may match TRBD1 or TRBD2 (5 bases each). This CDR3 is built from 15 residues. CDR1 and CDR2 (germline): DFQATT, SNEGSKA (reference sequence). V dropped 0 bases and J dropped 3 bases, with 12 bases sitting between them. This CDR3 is CSARDTGAYYNEQFF. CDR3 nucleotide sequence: TGCAGTGCTAGAGACACCGGGGCCTACTACAATGAGCAGTTCTTC.

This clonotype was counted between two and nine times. The CDR3 region has the DNA TGTGCCAGCAAGGGGGGACAGGTGGACACCGGGGAGCTGTTTTTT. Translating gives CASKGGQVDTGELFF. The V call is TRBV6-2 or TRBV6-3, the J call TRBJ2-2; 8 bases fit TRBD1. The germline V gene has CDR1 MNHEY and CDR2 SVGEGT. The V segment lost 7 bases and the J segment 3 bases; nucleotides outside the gene matches: 7. The CDR3 is 15 residues long.

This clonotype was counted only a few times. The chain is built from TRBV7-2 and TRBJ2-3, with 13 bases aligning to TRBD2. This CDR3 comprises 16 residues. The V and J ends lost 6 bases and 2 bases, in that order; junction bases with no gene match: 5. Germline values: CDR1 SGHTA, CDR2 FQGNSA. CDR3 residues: CASRQGLAGDTDTQYF. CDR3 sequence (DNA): TGTGCCAGCAGACAAGGACTAGCGGGGGACACAGATACGCAGTATTTT. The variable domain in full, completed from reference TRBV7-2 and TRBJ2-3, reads GAGVSQSPSNKVTEKGKDVELRCDPISGHTALYWYRQSLGQGLEFLIYFQGNSAPDKSGLPSDRFSAERTGGSVSTLTIQRTQQEDSAVYLCASRQGLAGDTDTQYFGPGTRLTVL.

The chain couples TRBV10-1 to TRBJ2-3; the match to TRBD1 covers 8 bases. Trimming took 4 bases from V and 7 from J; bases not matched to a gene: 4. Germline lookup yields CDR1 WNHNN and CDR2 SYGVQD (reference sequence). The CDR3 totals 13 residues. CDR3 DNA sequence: TGCGCCAGCAGTGCGGACAGGGTGTATACGCAGTATTTT. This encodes CASSADRVYTQYF.

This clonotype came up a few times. The CDR3 bases are TGTGCCAGCAATCGAAACAGGGGGCTGTCCTATGGCTACACCTTC. Translating it yields CASNRNRGLSYGYTF. The chain couples TRBV12-3 or TRBV12-4 to TRBJ1-2, with TRBD1 matching 9 bases. This CDR3 comprises 15 residues. J was trimmed by 4 bases and V by 7 bases; bases with no gene match: 10.

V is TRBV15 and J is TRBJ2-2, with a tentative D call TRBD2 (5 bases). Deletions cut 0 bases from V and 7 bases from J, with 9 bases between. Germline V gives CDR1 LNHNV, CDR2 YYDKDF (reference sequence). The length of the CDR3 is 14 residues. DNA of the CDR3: TGTGCCACCAGCAGAGATCAAGGGAGCGGGGAGCTGTTTTTT. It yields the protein CATSRDQGSGELFF.

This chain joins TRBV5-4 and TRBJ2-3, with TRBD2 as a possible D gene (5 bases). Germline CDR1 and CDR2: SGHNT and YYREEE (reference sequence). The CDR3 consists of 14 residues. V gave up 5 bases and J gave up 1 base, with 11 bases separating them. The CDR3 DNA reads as TGTGCCAGCAGGCCAACTAGGGGCACAGATACGCAGTATTTT. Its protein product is CASRPTRGTDTQYF.

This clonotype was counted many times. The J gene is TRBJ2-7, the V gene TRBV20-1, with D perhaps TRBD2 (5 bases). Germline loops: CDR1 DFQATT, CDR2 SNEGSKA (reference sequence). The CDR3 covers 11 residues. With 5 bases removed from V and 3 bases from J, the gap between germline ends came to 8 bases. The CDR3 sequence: CSAPDYYEQYF. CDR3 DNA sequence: TGCAGTGCTCCCGACTACTACGAGCAGTACTTC.

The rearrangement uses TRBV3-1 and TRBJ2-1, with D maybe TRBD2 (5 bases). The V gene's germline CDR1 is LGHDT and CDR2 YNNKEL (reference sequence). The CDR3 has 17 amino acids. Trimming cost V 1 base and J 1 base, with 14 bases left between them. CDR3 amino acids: CASSQGGARRSYNEQFF. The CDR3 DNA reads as TGTGCCAGCAGCCAAGGGGGAGCGAGGAGGTCCTACAATGAGCAGTTCTTC.

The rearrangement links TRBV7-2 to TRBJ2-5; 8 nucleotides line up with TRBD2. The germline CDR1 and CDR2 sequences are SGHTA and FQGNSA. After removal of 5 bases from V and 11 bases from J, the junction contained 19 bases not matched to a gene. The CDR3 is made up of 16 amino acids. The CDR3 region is CASSPVGASGRNEQYF. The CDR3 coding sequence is TGTGCCAGCAGCCCAGTCGGGGCTAGCGGGCGGAATGAGCAGTACTTC.

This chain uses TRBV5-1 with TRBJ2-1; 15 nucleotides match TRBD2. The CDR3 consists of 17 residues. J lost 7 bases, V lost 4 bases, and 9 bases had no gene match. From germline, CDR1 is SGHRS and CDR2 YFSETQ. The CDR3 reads CASSLWTSGRARNEQFF. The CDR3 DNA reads TGCGCCAGCAGCCTCTGGACTAGCGGGAGGGCACGGAATGAGCAGTTCTTC.

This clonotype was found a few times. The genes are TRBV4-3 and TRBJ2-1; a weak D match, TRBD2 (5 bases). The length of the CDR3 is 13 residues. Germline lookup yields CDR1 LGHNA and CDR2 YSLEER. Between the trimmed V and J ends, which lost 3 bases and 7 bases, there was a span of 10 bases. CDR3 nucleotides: TGCGCCAGCAGCCAGCGGGCGATGAATGAGCAGTTCTTC. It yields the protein CASSQRAMNEQFF.

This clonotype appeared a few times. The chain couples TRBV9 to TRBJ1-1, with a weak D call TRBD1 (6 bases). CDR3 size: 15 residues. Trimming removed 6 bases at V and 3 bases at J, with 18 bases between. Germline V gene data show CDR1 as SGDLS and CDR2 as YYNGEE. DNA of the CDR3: TGTGCCAGCACCCTAAGTGGGGACATCGACACTGAAGCTTTCTTT. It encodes CASTLSGDIDTEAFF.

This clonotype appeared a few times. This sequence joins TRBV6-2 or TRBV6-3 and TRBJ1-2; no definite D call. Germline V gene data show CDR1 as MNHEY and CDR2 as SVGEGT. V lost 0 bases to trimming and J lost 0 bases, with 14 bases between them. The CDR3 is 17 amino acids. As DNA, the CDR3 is TGTGCCAGCAGTTACTCCCAACTGGCACTCTCTAACTATGGCTACACCTTC. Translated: CASSYSQLALSNYGYTF.

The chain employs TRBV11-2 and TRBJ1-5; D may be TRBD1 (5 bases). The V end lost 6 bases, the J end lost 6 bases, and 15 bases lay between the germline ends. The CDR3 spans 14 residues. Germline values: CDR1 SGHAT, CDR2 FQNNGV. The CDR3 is CASRSTGPSQPQHF. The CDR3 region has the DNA TGTGCCAGCAGATCTACGGGACCTTCTCAGCCCCAGCATTTT.

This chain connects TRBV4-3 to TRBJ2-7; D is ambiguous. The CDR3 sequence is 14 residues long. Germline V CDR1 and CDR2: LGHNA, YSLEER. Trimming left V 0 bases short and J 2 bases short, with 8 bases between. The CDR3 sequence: CASSQELGTYEQYF. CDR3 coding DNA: TGCGCCAGCAGCCAAGAGTTGGGCACCTACGAGCAGTACTTC.

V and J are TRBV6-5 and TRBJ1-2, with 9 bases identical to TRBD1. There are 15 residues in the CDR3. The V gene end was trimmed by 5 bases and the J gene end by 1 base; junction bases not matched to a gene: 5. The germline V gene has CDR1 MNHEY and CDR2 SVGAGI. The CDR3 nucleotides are TGTGCCAGCAGTGCCCGACAGGGGGGTAACTATGGCTACACCTTC. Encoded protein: CASSARQGGNYGYTF.

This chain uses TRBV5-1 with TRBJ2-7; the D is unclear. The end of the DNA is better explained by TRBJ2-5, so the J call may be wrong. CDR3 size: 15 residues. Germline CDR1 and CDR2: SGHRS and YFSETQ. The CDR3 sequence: CASSSNGIFQETQYF. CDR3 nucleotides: TGCGCCAGCAGCTCAAATGGGATTTTCCAAGAGACCCAGTACTTC.